The next 21 T cell receptor beta chains were all read from a single sample in a study of blood T cells in healthy people across ages. Primers used in a second PCR of roughly 7 to 12 cycles were a sample-barcoded 5' primer and a J-beta primer mix. TCRdb called the 5' RACE reads again in MiXCR, with one record for every CDR3 protein. Of about 400,000 distinct CDR3 sequences detected, 45% to 60% appear once; the ten largest clones hold under 65%. The sequenced material came from blood. These receptor sequences come from a man aged 60 to 75 in good health.

The V gene is TRBV3-1, the J gene TRBJ2-4; D gene unclear. Per germline, CDR1 LGHDT and CDR2 YNNKEL (reference sequence). Trimming took 4 bases from V and 13 from J, leaving 17 bases between them. The CDR3 covers 13 residues. DNA for the CDR3: TGTGCCAGCAGCCGATACCTATTCCAGGAGCAGTACTTC. Encoded protein: CASSRYLFQEQYF.

This chain connects TRBV5-4 to TRBJ1-2; TRBD1 matches at 11 bases. This CDR3 is 14 amino acids long. Trimming took 5 bases from V and 5 from J; bases not matched to a gene: 5. CDR1 is SGHNT, CDR2 YYREEE, per germline (reference sequence). This CDR3 reads CASRPRDRGYGYTF. CDR3 nucleotide sequence: TGTGCCAGCAGGCCACGGGACAGGGGGTATGGCTACACCTTC.

This clonotype was counted many times. This chain uses TRBV11-3 with TRBJ2-3; 7 bases align to TRBD1. Per germline, CDR1 SGHNT and CDR2 YENEEA. The CDR3 sequence is 14 residues long. J was trimmed by 1 base and V by 6 bases; bases with no gene match: 4. The chain's CDR3 is CASSLRGRTDTQYF. As DNA, the CDR3 is TGTGCCAGCAGTTTAAGGGGGCGCACAGATACGCAGTATTTT. The entire variable domain, with the rest obtained from reference TRBV11-3 and TRBJ2-3, is as follows: EAGVVQSPRYKIIEKKQPVAFWCNPISGHNTLYWYLQNLGQGPELLIRYENEEAVDDSQLPKDRFSAERLKGVDSTLKIQPAELGDSAVYLCASSLRGRTDTQYFGPGTRLTVL.

The chain carries TRBV27 and TRBJ2-7, with D possibly TRBD1 on 6 matching bases. V shed 0 bases and J shed 2 bases, with 8 bases lying between them. The CDR3 contains 14 residues. Germline V CDR1 and CDR2: MNHEY, SMNVEV (reference sequence). Written as DNA, the CDR3 is TGTGCCAGCAGTTTATCCAGGGGAGCCTACGAGCAGTACTTC. This translates into CASSLSRGAYEQYF.

This clonotype was seen a handful of times. The J gene is TRBJ2-1, the V gene TRBV7-2, with TRBD1 matching 7 bases. The length of the CDR3 is 14 residues. Germline lookup yields CDR1 SGHTA and CDR2 FQGNSA. J lost 9 bases, V lost 1 base, and 6 bases had no gene match. For the CDR3, the DNA is TGTGCCAGCAGCTTAGGACAGGGAATGGGTGAGCAGTTCTTC. This encodes CASSLGQGMGEQFF. Full variable domain (missing parts from reference TRBV7-2 and TRBJ2-1): GAGVSQSPSNKVTEKGKDVELRCDPISGHTALYWYRQSLGQGLEFLIYFQGNSAPDKSGLPSDRFSAERTGGSVSTLTIQRTQQEDSAVYLCASSLGQGMGEQFFGPGTRLTVL.

In the case of this clonotype: This clone may be a read error of a much larger clone one base away. This rearrangement joins TRBV29-1 to TRBJ2-1, with 8 bases identical to TRBD2. This CDR3 spans 15 amino acids. Unmatched junction bases numbered 11, after V lost 3 bases and J lost 7 bases. Germline V gives CDR1 SQVTM, CDR2 ANQGSEA. In nucleotides, the CDR3 is TGCAGCGTTGACAGACAAAGCGGGAGAGGGAATGAGCAGTTCTTC. This gives the protein CSVDRQSGRGNEQFF.

The chain recombines TRBV7-2 with TRBJ2-2, with 13 bases matching TRBD2. The V gene's germline CDR1 is SGHTA and CDR2 FQGNSA. V shed 5 bases and J 7 bases; nucleotides not matched to a gene: 7. The length of the CDR3 is 16 residues. The CDR3 region has the DNA TGTGCCAGCAGCCTTACTAGCGGGGGGGCCGTCGGGGAGCTGTTTTTT. It codes for CASSLTSGGAVGELFF.

The chain combines TRBV12-3 or TRBV12-4 with TRBJ1-2, with unresolved D. Trimming took 3 bases from V and 5 from J, leaving 13 bases between them. The CDR3 sequence is 14 residues long. CDR3 DNA sequence: TGTGCCAGCAGTTTGGTAGGGAGGGAGTATGGCTACACCTTC. Encoded protein: CASSLVGREYGYTF.

About this clonotype itself: An end of the junction does not agree with germline; a read error may underlie this. The chain links TRBV13 to TRBJ2-5; D is undetermined. The CDR3 covers 11 residues. From germline, CDR1 is PRHDT and CDR2 FYEKMQ (reference sequence). The CDR3 spells CVSSLIMGQYF. The CDR3 bases are TGTGTCAGCAGCCTCATAATGGGGCAGTACTTC.

The chain employs TRBV24-1 and TRBJ2-7; 9 bases agree with TRBD2. This CDR3 contains 15 residues. CDR1 and CDR2 (germline): KGHDR, SFDVKD. V lost 4 bases to trimming and J lost 7 bases; unmatched junction nucleotides: 10. CDR3 protein: CATSDRGGAYNEQYF. CDR3 bases: TGTGCCACCAGTGACCGCGGGGGGGCCTACAATGAGCAGTACTTC.

The chain joins TRBV6-5 to TRBJ2-3; D uncertain. This CDR3 comprises 16 residues. Trimming took off 5 bases at V and 1 base at J, with 16 bases between the two ends. Germline CDR1 reads MNHEY; CDR2 reads SVGAGI. In nucleotides, the CDR3 is TGTGCCAGCAGTCCTTTAGGCAAGACTGGCACAGATACGCAGTATTTT. It encodes CASSPLGKTGTDTQYF.

The genes are TRBV12-3 or TRBV12-4 and TRBJ2-7; 7 bases map to TRBD1. This CDR3 contains 13 residues. V was clipped by 2 bases and J by 7 bases; unmatched bases: 5. The CDR3 protein is CASSLYDRAEQYF. The CDR3 coding sequence is TGTGCCAGCAGTTTATATGACAGGGCGGAGCAGTACTTC.

V is TRBV29-1 and J is TRBJ2-1, with 10 bases identical to TRBD1. The J segment lost 10 bases and the V segment lost 7 bases, leaving 4 bases of the junction unmatched. This CDR3 has 11 amino acids. Germline CDR1 SQVTM, CDR2 ANQGSEA. The CDR3 coding sequence is TGCAGCGCCTTGACAGGGGGCGAGCAGTTCTTC. Its translation is CSALTGGEQFF.

The genes are TRBV7-3 and TRBJ2-2; D gene unclear. The CDR3 has 16 residues. Between the trimmed V and J ends, which lost 0 bases and 1 base, there was a span of 9 bases. Germline lookup yields CDR1 SGHTA and CDR2 FQGTGA. CDR3 nucleotide sequence: TGTGCCAGCAGCTTAACCCCCGGTGGGAACACCGGGGAGCTGTTTTTT. It is translated as CASSLTPGGNTGELFF.

The chain is built from TRBV20-1 and TRBJ2-5; TRBD2 matches at 7 bases. This CDR3 region has 11 residues. Trimming removed 6 bases from V and 5 bases from J; junction bases left unmatched: 3. The germline V gene has CDR1 DFQATT and CDR2 SNEGSKA (reference sequence). In DNA form, the CDR3 reads TGCAGTGCAGTGGGGGGGGAGACCCAGTACTTC. It codes for CSAVGGETQYF.

The chain couples TRBV20-1 to TRBJ1-2; 7 bases align to TRBD1. The length of the CDR3 is 12 residues. V lost 3 bases, J lost 4 bases, and 2 bases stayed unmatched. Germline lookup yields CDR1 DFQATT and CDR2 SNEGSKA (reference sequence). CDR3 coding DNA: TGCAGTGCTAGTGAGGGGGCCTATGGCTACACCTTC. This encodes CSASEGAYGYTF.

The chain carries TRBV7-2 and TRBJ1-4; TRBD1 matches at 7 bases. J was trimmed by 2 bases and V by 5 bases; bases with no gene match: 5. CDR1 is SGHTA, CDR2 FQGNSA, per germline. The CDR3 covers 15 residues. CDR3 protein: CASSQGGGTNEKLFF. Written as DNA, the CDR3 is TGTGCCAGCAGCCAGGGGGGCGGGACTAATGAAAAACTGTTTTTT.

This clonotype was observed a handful of times. The gene calls are TRBV4-2 and TRBJ2-7, with unresolved D. V was trimmed by 1 base and J by 6 bases, leaving 13 bases between them. Germline lookup yields CDR1 LGHNA and CDR2 YNFKEQ. The CDR3 has 14 amino acids. CDR3: CASSQAQLSSEQYF. The CDR3 DNA is TGTGCCAGCAGCCAAGCCCAGTTAAGTAGCGAGCAGTACTTC.

There are many counts of this clonotype. The CDR3 bases are TGTGCCAGCAGCTCTAAAGCGGGTAGGGGGGACAATGAGCAGTTCTTC. Translating it yields CASSSKAGRGDNEQFF. V gene TRBV7-9 combines with J gene TRBJ2-1; the D gene could be TRBD1 or TRBD2 (6 bases each). CDR1 and CDR2 from the germline V gene are SEHNR and FQNEAQ (reference sequence). V was clipped by 4 bases and J by 5 bases, with 18 bases between them. This CDR3 region has 16 residues.

This clonotype was seen only a few times. This sequence joins TRBV20-1 and TRBJ1-2; no definite D call. V was trimmed by 3 bases and J by 8 bases, leaving 13 bases between them. The germline V gene has CDR1 DFQATT and CDR2 SNEGSKA (reference sequence). The CDR3 covers 12 residues. CDR3 sequence reads: CSASFSGYGYTF. Written as DNA, the CDR3 is TGCAGTGCTAGTTTTTCGGGTTACGGCTACACCTTC.

This clonotype was seen just once. V gene TRBV6-1 combines with J gene TRBJ1-2; the match to TRBD1 covers 9 bases. J gave up 6 bases and V 6 bases, and 20 bases lay outside the gene matches. CDR3 length: 18 residues. Per the germline V gene, CDR1 is MNHNS and CDR2 is SASEGT. The CDR3 region has the DNA TGTGCCAGCAGCGAGGGACGGACCGGGACAGGGTTTAGGGATGGCTACACCTTC. Residues: CASSEGRTGTGFRDGYTF.